A single sample is the source of the 5 T cell receptor beta chains below, sequenced in a study of a mutant IDH1 vaccine in newly diagnosed glioma. TCRdb keeps only in-frame clones here, not all; method: immunoSEQ multiplex PCR. The data show about 46,000 clones, 65% to 80% seen once. Time point specified: baseline, week 1 (first vaccination visit). Treatment meaning: pre-vaccination baseline after standard-of-care therapy. The source material was PBMCs, sampled from a glioma patient treated with radiotherapy, temozolomide or both. The receptors were sampled from a woman aged 40 to 50 with glioma.

This clone occurred once. This chain uses TRBV10-1 with TRBJ2-7; D may be TRBD1 (6 bases). Trimming cost V 8 bases and J 7 bases, with 18 bases left between them. Looked up from germline, CDR1 is WNHNN and CDR2 is SYGVQD (reference sequence). This CDR3 comprises 13 residues. CDR3 region: CASSRTDIQEQYF. CDR3 in DNA: TGCGCCAGCTCGAGGACAGACATCCAGGAGCAGTACTTC.

V is TRBV19 and J is TRBJ2-3; D unresolved. Germline V gives CDR1 LNHDA, CDR2 SQIVND (reference sequence). V was shortened by 3 bases and J by 4 bases, with 11 bases between the two germline ends. CDR3 length: 14 residues. The CDR3 reads CASSIQVGPDTQYF. The CDR3 bases are TGTGCCAGTAGTATTCAGGTCGGGCCAGATACGCAGTATTTT.

V and J are TRBV30 and TRBJ2-7, with D hard to call. The CDR3 contains 15 residues. CDR1 is GTSNPN, CDR2 SVGIG, per germline (reference sequence). Trimming removed 0 bases at V and 0 bases at J, with 12 bases between. CDR3 nucleotides: TGTGCCTGGAGTGTCCGGGTGTTGAGCTCCTACGAGCAGTACTTC. This sequence encodes CAWSVRVLSSYEQYF.

The CDR3 sequence is CASSEQLAGKDTQYF. Written as DNA, the CDR3 is TGTGCCAGCAGTGAACAGCTAGCGGGGAAAGATACGCAGTATTTT. The gene calls are TRBV2 and TRBJ2-3; 9 positions agree with TRBD2. This CDR3 has 15 residues. Germline CDR1 is SNHLY and CDR2 is FYNNEI. After removal of 2 bases from V and 5 bases from J, the junction contained 5 bases not matched to a gene.

This clone showed up just once. V is TRBV5-1 and J is TRBJ2-7, with D maybe TRBD1 (6 bases). V dropped 0 bases and J dropped 5 bases, with 15 bases sitting between them. This CDR3 has 15 residues. Germline CDR1 and CDR2: SGHRS and YFSETQ. The CDR3 coding sequence is TGCGCCAGCAGCTTGGAGGACAGATGGACCGACGAGCAGTACTTC. As protein: CASSLEDRWTDEQYF.